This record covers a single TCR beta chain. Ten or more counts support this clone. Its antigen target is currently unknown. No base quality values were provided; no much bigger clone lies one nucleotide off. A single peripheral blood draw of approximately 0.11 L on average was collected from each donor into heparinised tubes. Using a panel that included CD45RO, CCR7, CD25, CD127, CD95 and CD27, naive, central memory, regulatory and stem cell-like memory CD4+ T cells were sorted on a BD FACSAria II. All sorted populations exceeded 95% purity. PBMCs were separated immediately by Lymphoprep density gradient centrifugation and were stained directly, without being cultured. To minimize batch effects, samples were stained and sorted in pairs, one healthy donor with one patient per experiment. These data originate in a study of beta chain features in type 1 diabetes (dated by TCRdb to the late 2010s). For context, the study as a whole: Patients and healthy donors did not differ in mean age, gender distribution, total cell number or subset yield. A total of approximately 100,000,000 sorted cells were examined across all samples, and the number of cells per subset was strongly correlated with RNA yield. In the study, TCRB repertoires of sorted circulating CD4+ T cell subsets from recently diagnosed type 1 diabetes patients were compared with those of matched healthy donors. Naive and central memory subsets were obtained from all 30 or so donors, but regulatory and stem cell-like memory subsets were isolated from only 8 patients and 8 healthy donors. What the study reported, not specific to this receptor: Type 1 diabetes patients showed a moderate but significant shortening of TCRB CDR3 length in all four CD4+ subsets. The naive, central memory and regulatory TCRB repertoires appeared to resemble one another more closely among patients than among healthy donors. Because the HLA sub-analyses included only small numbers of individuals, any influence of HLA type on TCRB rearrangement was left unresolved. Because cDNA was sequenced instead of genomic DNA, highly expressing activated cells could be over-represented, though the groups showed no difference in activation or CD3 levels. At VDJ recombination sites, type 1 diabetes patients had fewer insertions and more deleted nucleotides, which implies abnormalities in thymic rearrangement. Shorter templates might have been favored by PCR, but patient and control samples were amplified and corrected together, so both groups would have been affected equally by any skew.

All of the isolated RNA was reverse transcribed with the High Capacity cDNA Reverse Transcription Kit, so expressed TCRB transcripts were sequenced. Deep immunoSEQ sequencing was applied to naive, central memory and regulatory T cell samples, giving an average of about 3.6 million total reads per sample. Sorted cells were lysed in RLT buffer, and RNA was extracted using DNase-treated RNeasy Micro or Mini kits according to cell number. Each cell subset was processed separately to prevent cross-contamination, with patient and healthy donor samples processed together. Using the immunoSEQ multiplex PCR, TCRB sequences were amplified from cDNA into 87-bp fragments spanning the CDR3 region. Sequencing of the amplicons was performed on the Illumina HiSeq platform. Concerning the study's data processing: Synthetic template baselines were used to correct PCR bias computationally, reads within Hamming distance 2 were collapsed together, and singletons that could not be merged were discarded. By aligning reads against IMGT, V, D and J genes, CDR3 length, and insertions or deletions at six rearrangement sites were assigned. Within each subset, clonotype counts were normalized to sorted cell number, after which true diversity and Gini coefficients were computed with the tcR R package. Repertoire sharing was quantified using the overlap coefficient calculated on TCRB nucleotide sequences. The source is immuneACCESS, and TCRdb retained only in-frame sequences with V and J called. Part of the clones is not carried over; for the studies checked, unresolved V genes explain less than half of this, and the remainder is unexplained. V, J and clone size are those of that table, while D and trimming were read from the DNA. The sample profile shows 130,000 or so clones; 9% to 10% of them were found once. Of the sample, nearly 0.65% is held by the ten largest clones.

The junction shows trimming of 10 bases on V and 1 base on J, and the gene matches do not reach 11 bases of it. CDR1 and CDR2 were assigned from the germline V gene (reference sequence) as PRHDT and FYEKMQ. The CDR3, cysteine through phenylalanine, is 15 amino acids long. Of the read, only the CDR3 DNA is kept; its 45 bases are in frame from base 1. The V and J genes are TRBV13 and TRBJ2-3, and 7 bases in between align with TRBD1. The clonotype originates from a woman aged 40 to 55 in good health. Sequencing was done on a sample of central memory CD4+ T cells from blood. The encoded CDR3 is CATTRTGSGTDTQYF. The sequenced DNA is TGTGCCACGACTCGGACAGGTTCTGGCACAGATACGCAGTATTTT.